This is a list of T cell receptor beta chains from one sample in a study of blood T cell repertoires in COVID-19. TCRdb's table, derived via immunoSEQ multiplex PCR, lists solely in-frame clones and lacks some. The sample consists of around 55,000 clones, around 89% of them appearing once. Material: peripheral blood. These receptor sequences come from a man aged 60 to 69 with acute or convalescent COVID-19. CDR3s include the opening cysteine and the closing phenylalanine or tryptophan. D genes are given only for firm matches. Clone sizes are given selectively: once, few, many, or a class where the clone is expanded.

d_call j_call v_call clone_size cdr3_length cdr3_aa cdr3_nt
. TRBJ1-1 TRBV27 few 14 CASSLSGGILHAFF TGTGCCAGCAGTTTATCTGGGGGGATCTTACACGCTTTCTTT
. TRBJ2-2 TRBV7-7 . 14 CASSLAASTGELFF TGTGCTAGCAGCTTAGCAGCATCCACCGGGGAGCTGTTTTTT
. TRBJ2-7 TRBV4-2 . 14 CASSRGDSSYEQYF TGTGCCAGCAGCCGCGGGGACAGCTCCTACGAGCAGTACTTC
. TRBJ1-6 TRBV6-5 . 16 CASSYSIRLYNSPLHF TGTGCCAGCAGTTACTCGATAAGACTCTATAATTCACCCCTCCACTTT
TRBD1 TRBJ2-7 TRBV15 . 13 CATSGTGTREQYF TGTGCCACCAGCGGGACAGGGACGCGGGAGCAGTACTTC
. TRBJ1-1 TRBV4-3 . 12 CASSRSDTEAFF TGCGCCAGCAGCCGGTCAGACACTGAAGCTTTCTTT
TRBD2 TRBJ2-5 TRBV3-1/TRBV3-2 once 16 CASSSSRLAGRETQYF TGTGCCAGCAGCTCCTCTCGACTAGCGGGAAGAGAGACCCAGTACTTC
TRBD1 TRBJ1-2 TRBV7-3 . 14 CASSLGQGAEGYTF TGTGCCAGCAGCTTAGGACAGGGGGCGGAGGGCTACACCTTC
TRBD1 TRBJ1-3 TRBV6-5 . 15 CASSSGTGSGNTIYF TGTGCCAGCAGTTCCGGGACAGGCTCTGGAAACACCATATATTTT
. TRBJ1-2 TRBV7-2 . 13 CASSLNRQYGYTF TGTGCCAGCAGCTTAAACCGACAGTATGGCTACACCTTC
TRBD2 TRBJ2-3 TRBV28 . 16 CASRRGTSGIRDTQYF TGTGCCAGCAGACGGGGGACTAGCGGAATCAGGGATACGCAGTATTTT
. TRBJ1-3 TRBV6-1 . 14 CASSEVQGLDTIYF TGTGCCAGCAGTGAAGTACAGGGCCTGGACACCATATATTTT
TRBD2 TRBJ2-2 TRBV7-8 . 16 CASSLGTSGYTGELFF TGTGCCAGCAGCTTAGGGACTAGCGGGTACACCGGGGAGCTGTTTTTT
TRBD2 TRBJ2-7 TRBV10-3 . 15 CAISEEAGGLYEQYF TGTGCCATCAGTGAGGAGGCGGGAGGCCTTTACGAGCAGTACTTC
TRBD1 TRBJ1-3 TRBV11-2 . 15 CASSLRRTGGNTIYF TGTGCCAGCAGCTTAAGGCGGACAGGGGGAAACACCATATATTTT
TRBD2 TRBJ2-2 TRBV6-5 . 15 CASSPGLAGVGELFF TGTGCCAGCAGTCCCGGACTAGCGGGTGTCGGGGAGCTGTTTTTT
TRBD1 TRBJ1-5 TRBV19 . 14 CASSETGGLQPQHF TGTGCCAGTAGCGAGACAGGGGGCCTTCAGCCCCAGCATTTT
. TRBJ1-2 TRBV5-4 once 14 CASSLSRREVGYTF TGTGCCAGCAGCTTGTCCCGCAGGGAGGTCGGCTACACCTTC
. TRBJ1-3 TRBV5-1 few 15 CASSLGTSSGNTIYF TGCGCCAGCAGCTTGGGTACCAGCTCTGGAAACACCATATATTTT
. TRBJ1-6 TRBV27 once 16 CASSFREAGDNSPLHF TGTGCCAGCAGTTTTAGGGAGGCCGGGGATAATTCACCCCTCCACTTT
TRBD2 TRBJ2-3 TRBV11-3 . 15 CASRGGTTYTDTQYF TGTGCCAGCAGGGGGGGGACTACCTACACAGATACGCAGTATTTT
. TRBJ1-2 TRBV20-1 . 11 CSARTNYGYTF TGCAGTGCTAGGACAAACTATGGCTACACCTTC
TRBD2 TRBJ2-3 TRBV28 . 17 CASSSSSLAGRGDTQYF TGTGCCAGCAGTTCGAGCTCCCTAGCGGGAAGGGGAGATACGCAGTATTTT
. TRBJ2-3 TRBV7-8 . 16 CASSLVTGASTDTQYF TGTGCCAGCAGCTTAGTGACGGGTGCTAGCACAGATACGCAGTATTTT
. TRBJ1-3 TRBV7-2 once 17 CASSLGGFMGGGNTIYF TGTGCCAGCAGCTTAGGAGGGTTCATGGGAGGTGGAAACACCATATATTTT
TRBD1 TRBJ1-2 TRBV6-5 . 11 CATRQGYGYTF TGTGCCACCCGACAGGGCTATGGCTACACCTTC
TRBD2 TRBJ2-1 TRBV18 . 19 CASSPTSGSTPRHYNEQFF TGTGCCAGCTCACCCACTAGCGGGAGTACCCCGCGCCACTACAATGAGCAGTTCTTC
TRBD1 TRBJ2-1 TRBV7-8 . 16 CASSFSGQGSGNEQFF TGTGCCAGCAGCTTTTCCGGACAGGGGTCTGGGAATGAGCAGTTCTTC